Listed here are 28 T cell receptor beta chains from one sample, sequenced in a study of a mutant IDH1 vaccine in newly diagnosed glioma. TCRdb's table, derived via immunoSEQ multiplex PCR, lists solely in-frame clones and lacks some. Among about 32,000 clones listed, 80% were seen once. These receptors' antigens are unknown. Time point given: week 35, safety follow-up. In every dose of vaccine, 300 ug of mutant IDH1 20-mer peptide was given alongside topical imiquimod. This sample comprised PBMCs, obtained from a glioma patient whose treatment included an IDH1 peptide vaccine. The receptor source for this set is a man aged 40-50 years with glioma. Some clones in this sample may be carry-over from other donors' samples.

This chain links TRBV5-1 with TRBJ1-1; 7 nucleotides line up with TRBD1. CDR1 SGHRS and CDR2 YFSETQ come from the germline V gene. Germline trimming cut 1 base from V and 0 bases from J; bases unmatched to any gene: 9. The CDR3 contains 17 residues. The CDR3 bases are TGCGCCAGCAGCTTGCCCCCGACAGGGACCATGAACACTGAAGCTTTCTTT. Protein sequence: CASSLPPTGTMNTEAFF.

CDR3 region: CATSSTLSRVVAFF. The CDR3 nucleotides are TGTGCCACCAGCAGCACACTTAGCAGGGTGGTAGCTTTCTTT. This sequence joins TRBV15 and TRBJ1-1; the D gene is possibly TRBD1 (5 bases). The V and J ends lost 3 bases and 10 bases respectively, with 18 bases between them. This CDR3 contains 14 residues. Germline lookup yields CDR1 LNHNV and CDR2 YYDKDF (reference sequence).

This chain links TRBV30 with TRBJ1-5, with a tentative D call TRBD1 (5 bases). The CDR3 runs to 15 residues. Trimming cost V 1 base and J 3 bases, with 13 bases left between them. Germline CDR1 is GTSNPN and CDR2 is SVGIG (reference sequence). The CDR3 protein is CAWSGGRGPNQPQHF. In nucleotides, the CDR3 is TGTGCCTGGAGTGGGGGTCGGGGCCCCAATCAGCCCCAGCATTTT.

This rearrangement joins TRBV2 to TRBJ1-5; 9 positions agree with TRBD1. With V trimmed by 5 bases and J by 0 bases, 8 bases remained unmatched. Germline loops: CDR1 SNHLY, CDR2 FYNNEI. The CDR3 has 17 amino acids. CDR3 residues: CASSTGTGRNSNQPQHF. The CDR3 coding sequence is TGTGCCAGCAGTACCGGGACAGGGAGAAATAGCAATCAGCCCCAGCATTTT. The variable domain in full, completed from reference TRBV2 and TRBJ1-5, reads EPEVTQTPSHQVTQMGQEVILRCVPISNHLYFYWYRQILGQKVEFLVSFYNNEISEKSEIFDDQFSVERPDGSNFTLKIRSTKLEDSAMYFCASSTGTGRNSNQPQHFGDGTRLSIL.

The gene calls are TRBV2 and TRBJ1-1; D gene uncertain. This CDR3 is built from 12 residues. The ends were cut back, 2 bases at V and 10 bases at J, with 11 bases in the middle. Germline CDR1 reads SNHLY; CDR2 reads FYNNEI. The CDR3: CASSELSDRAFF. Written as DNA, the CDR3 is TGTGCCAGCAGTGAACTTAGTGATAGAGCTTTCTTT.

The rearrangement links TRBV5-1 to TRBJ2-7, with D possibly being TRBD1 (6 bases). The ends were cut back, 4 bases at V and 2 bases at J, with 16 bases in the middle. The CDR3 contains 15 residues. The germline V gene has CDR1 SGHRS and CDR2 YFSETQ. In DNA, the CDR3 is TGCGCCAGCAGCGAACTACCGGGACATACCTACGAGCAGTACTTC. It is translated as CASSELPGHTYEQYF.

The chain recombines TRBV29-1 with TRBJ1-3; D ambiguous. The CDR3 is made up of 13 amino acids. Trimming cost V 4 bases and J 7 bases, with 14 bases left between them. Germline CDR1 SQVTM, CDR2 ANQGSEA. The CDR3 loop reads CSVGRVDRNTIYF. The CDR3 DNA sequence: TGCAGCGTTGGAAGGGTAGACCGGAACACCATATATTTT.

The sample holds one count of this clone. This chain joins TRBV5-4 and TRBJ2-5; 13 bases map to TRBD2. Germline CDR1 and CDR2: SGHNT and YYREEE (reference sequence). V dropped 4 bases and J dropped 4; count of bases not matched to a gene: 13. This CDR3 contains 18 residues. The CDR3: CASSHGTSGVRRGETQYF. The DNA for the CDR3 is TGTGCCAGCAGCCACGGGACTAGCGGGGTCCGCCGGGGAGAGACCCAGTACTTC.

This clone was seen more than once but under ten times. The rearrangement uses TRBV5-5 and TRBJ1-2; 7 nucleotides agree with TRBD1. Trimming cost V 5 bases and J 6 bases; bases outside gene matches: 13. This CDR3 is built from 15 residues. The germline gives CDR1 SGHKS, CDR2 YYEKEE (reference sequence). DNA for the CDR3: TGTGCCAGCAGGCAGGGGGGCTTGACAGCTAATGGCTACACCTTC. It translates to CASRQGGLTANGYTF.

J is TRBJ2-7 and V is TRBV5-6; D gene ambiguous. This CDR3 spans 15 amino acids. From germline, CDR1 is SGHDT and CDR2 YYEEEE. V lost 4 bases, J lost 3 bases, and 17 bases lay in between. The CDR3 DNA sequence: TGTGCCAGCAGCCCCGGGTCAGGCGGATACTACGAGCAGTACTTC. Translation: CASSPGSGGYYEQYF.

The J gene is TRBJ1-1, the V gene TRBV20-1, with D possibly TRBD1 on 6 matching bases. The CDR3 length is 11 residues. Between the trimmed V and J ends, which lost 0 bases and 9 bases, there was a span of 8 bases. The germline gives CDR1 DFQATT, CDR2 SNEGSKA (reference sequence). The CDR3 nucleotides read TGCAGTGCTAGAGAGGGGGCAAAAGCTTTCTTT. Amino acids: CSAREGAKAFF.

The chain employs TRBV25-1 and TRBJ1-4; unclear D gene. V was shortened by 6 bases and J by 0 bases, with 14 bases between the two germline ends. Germline values: CDR1 MGHDK, CDR2 SYGVNS. CDR3 length equals 16 residues. CDR3 residues: CASSDVGKTTNEKLFF. Written as DNA, the CDR3 is TGTGCCAGCAGCGATGTGGGCAAGACAACTAATGAAAAACTGTTTTTT.

The rearrangement joins TRBV7-9 to TRBJ1-2, with D possibly matching TRBD1 (5 bases). This CDR3 comprises 16 residues. From germline, CDR1 is SEHNR and CDR2 FQNEAQ (reference sequence). The V and J ends lost 5 bases and 0 bases respectively, with 16 bases between them. The CDR3 loop is CASSQRGTQPNYGYTF. The CDR3 DNA sequence: TGTGCCAGCAGCCAAAGAGGGACCCAACCTAACTATGGCTACACCTTC.

This clone was detected a few times. The chain is built from TRBV7-2 and TRBJ2-5; TRBD1 might be the D (5 bases). The CDR3 runs 14 residues. The ends were cut back, 5 bases at V and 1 base at J, with 11 bases in the middle. CDR1 is SGHTA and CDR2 is FQGNSA in the germline V gene. CDR3 coding DNA: TGTGCCAGCAGCCCGTTCGACAGCCAAGAGACCCAGTACTTC. Translating gives CASSPFDSQETQYF.

The CDR3 protein is CASRPQGGAVETQYF. DNA of the CDR3: TGTGCCAGCAGGCCCCAGGGGGGAGCCGTCGAGACCCAGTACTTC. The V gene is TRBV2, the J gene TRBJ2-5; tentatively, D is TRBD1 (7 bases). This CDR3 region has 15 residues. The germline V gene encodes CDR1 SNHLY and CDR2 FYNNEI. The V and J ends lost 6 bases and 5 bases respectively, with 19 bases between them.

This chain joins TRBV5-6 and TRBJ2-1; 8 bases are shared with TRBD1. V was pared by 0 bases and J by 6 bases, with 8 bases of the junction left unmatched. The CDR3 runs to 16 residues. CDR1 and CDR2 (germline): SGHDT, YYEEEE. The chain's CDR3 is CASSLDVTGVGNEQFF. The CDR3 region has the DNA TGTGCCAGCAGCTTGGATGTGACAGGGGTGGGCAATGAGCAGTTCTTC.

The chain combines TRBV7-2 with TRBJ2-3, with no clear D. The CDR3 has 12 amino acids. Germline V gene lookup returns CDR1 SGHTA and CDR2 FQGNSA. V was pared by 6 bases and J by 0 bases, with 4 bases between. The CDR3 coding sequence is TGTGCCAGCAGGGGGAGCACAGATACGCAGTATTTT. Its protein product is CASRGSTDTQYF.

The chain joins TRBV29-1 to TRBJ2-7; TRBD1 matches at 7 bases. The V gene's germline CDR1 is SQVTM and CDR2 ANQGSEA. The CDR3 contains 15 residues. Unmatched junction bases numbered 10, after V lost 5 bases and J lost 0 bases. The CDR3 here is CSVQQGHRDSYEQYF. The CDR3 DNA follows: TGCAGCGTTCAACAGGGGCACCGGGACTCCTACGAGCAGTACTTC.

In its sample, this clone was seen a few times. The chain carries TRBV20-1 and TRBJ1-1, with D unclear. Germline lookup yields CDR1 DFQATT and CDR2 SNEGSKA (reference sequence). CDR3 size: 11 residues. V lost 7 bases and J lost 2, with 8 bases in between. CDR3 residues: CSVSANTEAFF. The CDR3 DNA sequence: TGCAGTGTCTCGGCTAACACTGAAGCTTTCTTT.

The chain has TRBV13 and TRBJ1-2, with D maybe TRBD1 (5 bases). The CDR3 totals 14 residues. The germline V gene has CDR1 PRHDT and CDR2 FYEKMQ (reference sequence). V was trimmed by 8 bases and J by 4 bases, leaving 17 bases between them. CDR3: CASRGPHKLYGYTF. The CDR3 DNA reads TGTGCCAGCCGGGGCCCTCATAAGCTCTATGGCTACACCTTC.

DNA for the CDR3: TGTGCCAGCAGCTTGGTGGATAACTATGGCTACACCTTC. It translates to CASSLVDNYGYTF. The chain recombines TRBV5-4 with TRBJ1-2; D is unresolved. The germline gives CDR1 SGHNT, CDR2 YYREEE (reference sequence). V lost 0 bases and J 1 base, leaving 4 bases between the germline ends. CDR3 length: 13 amino acids.

J is TRBJ1-6 and V is TRBV7-8; TRBD1 might be the D (6 bases). Germline values: CDR1 SGHVS, CDR2 FQNEAQ. The V and J ends lost 8 bases and 6 bases respectively, with 11 bases between them. The CDR3 covers 13 residues. The CDR3 region has the DNA TGTGCCAGCGCCCAGGGGACTAATTCACCCCTCCACTTT. Protein: CASAQGTNSPLHF.

This chain uses TRBV7-9 with TRBJ1-5; possible D gene TRBD1, 6 bases. CDR1 SEHNR and CDR2 FQNEAQ come from the germline V gene (reference sequence). The CDR3 is made up of 14 amino acids. The V end lost 3 bases, the J end lost 1 base, and 7 bases lay between the germline ends. The CDR3 loop reads CASSFGQSNQPQHF. The CDR3 nucleotides are TGTGCCAGCAGCTTCGGACAGAGCAATCAGCCCCAGCATTTT.

J is TRBJ1-1 and V is TRBV6-1; D not resolved. Germline V gene sequence: CDR1 MNHNS, CDR2 SASEGT. The germline V and J ends were trimmed by 7 bases and 0 bases, with 12 bases remaining between them. This CDR3 region has 14 residues. CDR3 amino acids: CASTLQPMNTEAFF. CDR3 in DNA: TGTGCCAGCACCCTGCAGCCCATGAACACTGAAGCTTTCTTT.

The V gene is TRBV6-8, the J gene TRBJ1-2; tentative D call: TRBD1 (5 bases). CDR1 MNHGY and CDR2 SAAAGT come from the germline V gene. The V end was cut by 6 bases, the J end by 2 bases, with 10 bases between. This CDR3 contains 13 residues. The CDR3 protein is CASRTRGNYGYTF. In nucleotides, the CDR3 is TGTGCCAGCAGGACAAGGGGCAACTATGGCTACACCTTC.

The chain has TRBV29-1 and TRBJ1-5, with D hard to call. CDR3 length: 14 residues. Trimming pared 5 bases from V and 4 bases from J, leaving 15 bases between. Germline-derived CDR1 and CDR2 are SQVTM and ANQGSEA. DNA for the CDR3: TGCAGCGTTTGTAGGGTAAGGTGGAATCAGCCCCAGCATTTT. Encoded protein: CSVCRVRWNQPQHF.

The J gene is TRBJ2-7, the V gene TRBV4-3, with a weak D call TRBD2 (7 bases). Trimming removed 0 bases from V and 2 bases from J, with 14 bases in between. This CDR3 contains 16 residues. Germline V CDR1 and CDR2: LGHNA, YSLEER. CDR3 sequence reads: CASSQDEGGGAYEQYF. DNA of the CDR3: TGCGCCAGCAGCCAAGATGAAGGAGGGGGGGCCTACGAGCAGTACTTC.

The rearrangement joins TRBV7-9 to TRBJ1-5, with D hard to call. The germline V gene encodes CDR1 SEHNR and CDR2 FQNEAQ (reference sequence). The V and J ends lost 1 base and 7 bases respectively, with 11 bases between them. The CDR3 loop spans 14 amino acids. CDR3 sequence: CASSLDNSRQPQHF. CDR3 coding DNA: TGTGCCAGCAGCTTAGACAACTCCCGACAGCCCCAGCATTTT.